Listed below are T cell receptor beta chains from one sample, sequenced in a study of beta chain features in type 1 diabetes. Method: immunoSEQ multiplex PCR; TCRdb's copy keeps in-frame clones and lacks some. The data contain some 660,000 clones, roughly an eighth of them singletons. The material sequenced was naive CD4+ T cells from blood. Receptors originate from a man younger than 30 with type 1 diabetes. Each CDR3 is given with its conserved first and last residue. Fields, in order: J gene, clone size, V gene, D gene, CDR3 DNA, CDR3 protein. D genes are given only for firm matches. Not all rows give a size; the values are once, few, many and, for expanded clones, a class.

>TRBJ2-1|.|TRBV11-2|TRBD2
TGTGCCAGCAGCTCCTCTTGGGAGGGCCGTAATGAGCAGTTCTTC
CASSSSWEGRNEQFF
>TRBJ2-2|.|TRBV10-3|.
TGTGCCATCACAAATTGGGGCTTATCGAACACCGGGGAGCTGTTTTTT
CAITNWGLSNTGELFF
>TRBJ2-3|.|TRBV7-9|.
TGTGCCAGCAGCCAGTCGGATACGCAGTATTTT
CASSQSDTQYF
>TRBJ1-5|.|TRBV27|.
TGTGCCAGCAGTTTATATGGACCAATGGATCAGCCCCAGCATTTT
CASSLYGPMDQPQHF
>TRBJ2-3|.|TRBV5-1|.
TGCGCCAGCAGCTTGGATGGCCAAAGCACAGATACGCAGTATTTT
CASSLDGQSTDTQYF
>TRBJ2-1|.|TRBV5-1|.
TGCGCCAGCAGCTTGCAAGCTTTAGTCGATGAGCAGTTCTTC
CASSLQALVDEQFF
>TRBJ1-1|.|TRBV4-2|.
TGTGCCAGCAGCCTCCGGACACAACGAGCGGACACTGAAGCTTTCTTT
CASSLRTQRADTEAFF
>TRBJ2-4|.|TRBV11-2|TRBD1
TGTGCCAGCAGCTTAGTTCGCAGGGGGCGAGAACCTACCAAAAACATTCAGTACTTC
CASSLVRRGREPTKNIQYF
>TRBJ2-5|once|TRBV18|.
TGTGCCAGCTCCCAGGACCAGTCGCAGACCCAGTACTTC
CASSQDQSQTQYF
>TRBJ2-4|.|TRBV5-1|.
TGCGCCAGCAGCTTGCAGGGAGGAGAGAACATTCAGTACTTC
CASSLQGGENIQYF
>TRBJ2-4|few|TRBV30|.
TGTGCCTGGAGAGAAACAGGGCCCCTTAGCATTCAGTACTTC
CAWRETGPLSIQYF
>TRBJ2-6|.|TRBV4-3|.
TGCGCCAGCAGCTCCCTTTCCTGGGGCTCTGGGGCCAACGTCCTGACTTTC
CASSSLSWGSGANVLTF
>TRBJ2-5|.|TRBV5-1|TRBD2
TGCGCCAGCAGCTCCGGACTAGCGGGGGAGACCCAGTACTTC
CASSSGLAGETQYF
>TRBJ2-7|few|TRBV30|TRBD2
TGTGCCTGGAGTGCTCCCGGGACTAGCGCCGACGAGCAGTACTTC
CAWSAPGTSADEQYF
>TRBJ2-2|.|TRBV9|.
TGTGCCAGCAGCGTAGTGTCCAGGCTACCGAACACCGGGGAGCTGTTTTTT
CASSVVSRLPNTGELFF
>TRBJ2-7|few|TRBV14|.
TGTGCCAGCAGCCCCGCGCGCTACGAGCAGTACTTC
CASSPARYEQYF
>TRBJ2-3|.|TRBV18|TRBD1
TGTGCCAGCTCACCACCGGGGACAGCCACAGATACGCAGTATTTT
CASSPPGTATDTQYF
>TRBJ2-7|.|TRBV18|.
TGTGCCAGCTCACGATCCCGGGTCTCAGCCTACGAGCAGTACTTC
CASSRSRVSAYEQYF
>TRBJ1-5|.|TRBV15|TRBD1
TGTGCCACCAGCGCCTTTCCGGGACAGGGATTCGGGAATCAGCCCCAGCATTTT
CATSAFPGQGFGNQPQHF
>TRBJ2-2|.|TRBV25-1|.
TGTGCCAGCATTGGGACACCGAACACCGGGGAGCTGTTTTTT
CASIGTPNTGELFF
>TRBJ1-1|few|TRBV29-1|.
TGCAGCGTTGGCGGGGGCATAGGGAACACTGAAGCTTTCTTT
CSVGGGIGNTEAFF
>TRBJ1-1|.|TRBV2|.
TGTGCCAGCAGTGAATCCGGGATGTCCCGCACTGAAGCTTTCTTT
CASSESGMSRTEAFF
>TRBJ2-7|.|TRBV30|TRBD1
TGTGCCTGGAGTGCCGGGACAGAGAGCCAGTACTTC
CAWSAGTESQYF
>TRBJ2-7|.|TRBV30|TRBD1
TGTGCCTGGAGAAGACCTTACAGGGGATACTCCTACGAGCAGTACTTC
CAWRRPYRGYSYEQYF
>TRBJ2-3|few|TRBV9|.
TGTGCCAGCAGCGTCGGGCCTGGGTTCACAGATACGCAGTATTTT
CASSVGPGFTDTQYF
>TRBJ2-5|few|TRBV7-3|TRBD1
TGTGCCAGCAGCCTCGGACAGGGAGAGACCCAGTACTTC
CASSLGQGETQYF
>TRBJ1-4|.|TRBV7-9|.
TGTGCCAGCAGCTTAGATTTTAGGGCGGATGAAAAACTGTTTTTT
CASSLDFRADEKLFF
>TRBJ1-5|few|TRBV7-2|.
TGTGCCAGCAACTATGCAGGTGCCGGTCAGCCCCAGCATTTT
CASNYAGAGQPQHF
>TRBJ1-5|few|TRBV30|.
TGTGCCTGGAATACTGGGAGTGATCAGCCCCAGCATTTT
CAWNTGSDQPQHF
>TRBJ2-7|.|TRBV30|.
TGTGCCTGGAAGGCAGGGTTCTACGAGCAGTACTTC
CAWKAGFYEQYF
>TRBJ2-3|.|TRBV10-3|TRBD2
TGTGCCACCTTAGGGACTAGCGGGGGGTCGTCGGATACGCAGTATTTT
CATLGTSGGSSDTQYF
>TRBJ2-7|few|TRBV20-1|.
TGCAGTGCTAGAGATAGGAGTGAGCAGTACTTC
CSARDRSEQYF
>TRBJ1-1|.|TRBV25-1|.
TGTGCCAGCAGTGCTCACCGGATTACGAACACTGAAGCTTTCTTT
CASSAHRITNTEAFF
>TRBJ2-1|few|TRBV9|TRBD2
TGTGCCAGCAGCCGGGCTCGCGGTAGGCGGGAGTTATACAATGAGCAGTTCTTC
CASSRARGRRELYNEQFF
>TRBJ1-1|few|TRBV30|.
TGTGCCTGGGCAGGTGGGGCTGAAGCTTTCTTT
CAWAGGAEAFF
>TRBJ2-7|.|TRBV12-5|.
TGTGCTAGCAGGGACTTAGCGGCCTACGAGCAGTACTTC
CASRDLAAYEQYF
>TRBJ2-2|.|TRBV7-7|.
TGTGCTAGCACGACGGGTGCAGGAGGGGAGCTGTTTTTT
CASTTGAGGELFF
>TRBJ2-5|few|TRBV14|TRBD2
TGTGCCAGCAGCCAGGGACTAGCGGGAGCCGAGACCCAGTACTTC
CASSQGLAGAETQYF
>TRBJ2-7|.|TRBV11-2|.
TGTGCCAGCAGCCCCGGGACCGTTTTTACCTACGAGCAGTACTTC
CASSPGTVFTYEQYF
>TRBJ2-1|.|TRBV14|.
TGTGCCAGCAGCCTCTCGGGGCTAGCGCCCTACAATGAGCAGTTCTTC
CASSLSGLAPYNEQFF
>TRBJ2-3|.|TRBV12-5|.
TGTGCTAGTGGTTTAACCAACACAGATACGCAGTATTTT
CASGLTNTDTQYF
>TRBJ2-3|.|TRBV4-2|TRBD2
TGTGCCAGCAGCCAAAGTCCTAGCGGGAACGCAGATACGCAGTATTTT
CASSQSPSGNADTQYF
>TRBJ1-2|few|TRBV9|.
TGTGCCAGCAGCGTAGGTCTAGGGTCCTATGGCTACACCTTC
CASSVGLGSYGYTF
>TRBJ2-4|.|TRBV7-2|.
TGTGCCAGCAGCTTAGACAGGGGAGGAGACATTCAGTACTTC
CASSLDRGGDIQYF
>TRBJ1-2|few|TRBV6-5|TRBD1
TGTGCCAGCAGCCAGGGACAGGGCAATGGCTACACCTTC
CASSQGQGNGYTF
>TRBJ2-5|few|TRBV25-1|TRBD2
TGTGCCAGCAGCCTAGCGGGAGGAGGAGAGACCCAGTACTTC
CASSLAGGGETQYF